Listed below are T cell receptor beta chains from one sample, sequenced in a study of HIV-infected children after antiretroviral therapy interruption. TCRdb re-analysed the 3' RACE reads in MiXCR, keeping a single row per CDR3 protein. The sample lists approximately 15,000 distinct CDR3 sequences, roughly 3.5% occurring once. The sequencing used CD45RO+ CD8+ T cells from PBMCs, pooled from several time points, collected from a donor given antiretroviral therapy, either interrupted or continuous. Receptor source: a pool of human donors with HIV. CDR3s include the opening cysteine and the closing phenylalanine or tryptophan. The D gene is left open where the match is weak. For some rows the clone size is stated as once, few or many, or as a class when expanded; others skip it.

>TRBV27|few|TRBJ1-5|-
CASSAAWRNQPQHF
TGTGCCAGCAGTGCCGCGTGGAGGAATCAGCCCCAGCATTTT
>TRBV18|many|TRBJ2-7|-
CASSPRGGGNPYEQYF
TGTGCCAGCTCACCAAGAGGGGGGGGCAATCCCTACGAGCAGTACTTC
>TRBV10-2|many|TRBJ2-7|TRBD1
CASSYRGLYEQYF
TGCGCCAGCAGTTACAGGGGGCTCTACGAGCAGTACTTC
>TRBV7-2|many|TRBJ2-7|-
CASSWQSYEQYF
TGTGCCAGCAGCTGGCAGTCCTACGAGCAGTACTTC
>TRBV7-2|many|TRBJ1-1|-
CASSSGLGGTEAFF
TGTGCCAGCAGTTCTGGGCTAGGTGGAACTGAAGCTTTCTTT
>TRBV28|-|TRBJ1-5|-
CASSPNREGARQPQHF
TGTGCCAGCAGCCCTAACAGAGAAGGGGCTAGGCAGCCCCAGCATTTT
>TRBV9|many|TRBJ2-1|TRBD2
CASSPLAGGPEYEQFF
TGTGCCAGCAGCCCTCTAGCGGGGGGGCCCGAATATGAGCAGTTCTTC
>TRBV4-2|many|TRBJ1-1|-
CASSHPPGFRPEAFF
TGTGCCAGCAGCCATCCTCCGGGGTTCCGGCCTGAAGCTTTCTTT
>TRBV6-1|many|TRBJ2-7|-
CASSGQSYEQYF
TGTGCCAGCAGTGGACAGAGTTACGAGCAGTACTTC
>TRBV5-1|many|TRBJ1-2|TRBD1
CASSSGEGADGYTF
TGCGCCAGCAGCTCCGGCGAGGGGGCGGATGGCTACACCTTC
>TRBV20-1|-|TRBJ2-1|TRBD2
CSAPGTSGGFTYNEQFF
TGCAGTGCTCCCGGGACTAGCGGGGGGTTCACCTACAATGAGCAGTTCTTC
>TRBV12-3/TRBV12-4|-|TRBJ1-1|-
CASSSGLGAFF
TGTGCCAGCAGTTCGGGACTCGGGGCTTTCTTT
>TRBV6-5|many|TRBJ1-1|TRBD1
CASSPAGGVYTEAFF
TGTGCCAGCAGCCCCGCAGGGGGGGTTTACACTGAAGCTTTCTTT
>TRBV11-3|many|TRBJ1-2|TRBD1
CASSSRQGILSGYTF
TGTGCCAGCAGCTCTCGACAGGGAATACTTAGTGGCTACACCTTC
>TRBV15|many|TRBJ2-3|TRBD2
CATSTSGGATDTQYF
TGTGCCACCAGCACTAGCGGGGGGGCCACAGATACGCAGTATTTT
>TRBV10-2|many|TRBJ1-1|-
CASREGISEAFF
TGCGCCAGCAGGGAAGGTATAAGTGAAGCTTTCTTT
>TRBV7-8|many|TRBJ1-2|-
CASSFGGGYTF
TGTGCCAGCAGCTTTGGGGGTGGCTACACCTTC
>TRBV20-1|-|TRBJ2-7|-
CSARWEKDYEQYF
TGCAGTGCTAGGTGGGAGAAGGACTACGAGCAGTACTTC
>TRBV10-3|-|TRBJ2-2|-
CAIRDSQRRTGELFF
TGTGCCATCCGTGATTCCCAGCGGAGGACCGGGGAGCTGTTTTTT
>TRBV6-5|many|TRBJ1-5|-
CASSPASYSNQPQHF
TGTGCCAGCAGTCCCGCCTCATATAGCAATCAGCCCCAGCATTTT
>TRBV10-3|few|TRBJ1-1|-
CAISDSRNTEAFF
TGTGCCATCAGTGACTCCCGGAACACTGAAGCTTTCTTT
>TRBV12-3/TRBV12-4|many|TRBJ2-7|-
CASHTYEQYF
TGTGCCAGCCATACCTACGAGCAGTACTTC
>TRBV20-1|many|TRBJ2-1|TRBD2
CSARDKSRVGLAGGHNEQFF
TGCAGTGCTAGAGATAAGTCCCGGGTTGGACTAGCGGGGGGGCATAATGAGCAGTTCTTC
>TRBV20-1|many|TRBJ2-2|TRBD2
CSASHPWPSSGGASGELFF
TGCAGTGCTAGTCACCCGTGGCCTAGTAGCGGGGGGGCATCCGGGGAGCTGTTTTTT
>TRBV7-3|many|TRBJ2-1|-
CASSTGAYNEQFF
TGTGCCAGCAGCACCGGGGCTTACAATGAGCAGTTCTTC
>TRBV29-1|many|TRBJ2-7|TRBD1
CSVDKRTGFTYEQYF
TGCAGCGTTGATAAAAGGACAGGATTCACCTACGAGCAGTACTTC
>TRBV6-1|many|TRBJ2-6|TRBD1
CAGGTGYSGANVLTF
TGTGCCGGAGGGACAGGGTACTCTGGGGCCAACGTCCTGACTTTC
>TRBV28|many|TRBJ1-5|-
CASSSPSMEWLGPQHF
TGTGCCAGCAGTTCTCCCTCCATGGAATGGCTCGGGCCCCAGCATTTT
>TRBV2|many|TRBJ1-1|-
CASSEAGTPSTEAFF
TGTGCCAGCAGTGAAGCGGGGACACCCAGCACTGAAGCTTTCTTT
>TRBV2|many|TRBJ2-7|-
CASSVSFRSYEQYF
TGTGCCTCCAGCGTAAGCTTCAGGTCCTACGAGCAGTACTTC
>TRBV28|-|TRBJ2-5|-
CASSPNLSGETQYF
TGTGCCAGCAGCCCTAATTTGAGTGGAGAGACCCAGTACTTC
>TRBV2|many|TRBJ2-1|TRBD2
CASSDELAGGSSYNEQFF
TGTGCCAGCAGTGACGAACTAGCGGGGGGGTCCTCCTACAATGAGCAGTTCTTC
>TRBV5-1|few|TRBJ2-5|-
CASMHGEDEETQYF
TGCGCCAGCATGCATGGGGAAGATGAGGAGACCCAGTACTTC
>TRBV12-5|many|TRBJ2-3|-
CASGSELDTQYF
TGTGCTAGTGGTTCGGAGCTGGATACGCAGTATTTT
>TRBV9|many|TRBJ1-1|TRBD1
CASSLGTGGVGWGTEAFF
TGTGCCAGCAGCCTGGGGACAGGGGGCGTCGGATGGGGCACTGAAGCTTTCTTT
>TRBV6-6|many|TRBJ2-5|TRBD1
CASSYSGTGVETQYF
TGTGCCAGCAGTTACTCCGGGACAGGGGTCGAGACCCAGTACTTC
>TRBV20-1|many|TRBJ2-7|-
CSAKGAQTYEQYF
TGCAGTGCCAAGGGCGCTCAAACCTACGAGCAGTACTTC
>TRBV7-8|many|TRBJ2-1|TRBD1
CASRPTGNEQFF
TGTGCCAGCAGGCCGACAGGGAATGAGCAGTTCTTC
>TRBV29-1|few|TRBJ2-7|TRBD1
CSVAGTGAYEQYF
TGCAGCGTTGCCGGGACAGGGGCCTACGAGCAGTACTTC
>TRBV6-4|many|TRBJ1-5|-
CASSDPWTGNQPQHF
TGTGCCAGCAGTGACCCGTGGACGGGGAATCAGCCCCAGCATTTT
>TRBV15|many|TRBJ2-7|-
CATSSTQGSSYEQYF
TGTGCCACCAGCAGCACACAGGGTTCGTCCTACGAGCAGTACTTC